Described below is a single T cell receptor (beta chain) sequence and its context. This clonotype turned up a few times. It has no known antigen specificity. Base quality data are lacking; no much larger clone is found one base away. Libraries of naive CD8 T cells were generated from about 20,000 to 1,000,000 sorted cells, with 10%, 30% or 50% of the purified RNA used. Naive CD8 T cells, defined as CD8+CD4-CCR7+CD45RA+, were FACS-sorted into RLT Plus buffer on a BD FACSAria II. Around 10 TCR copies' worth of Jurkat RNA were spiked into roughly 19,000-1,000,000 naive CD8 T cell samples to test detection sensitivity. CD8 T cells were enriched with RosetteSep CD8+ T Cell Enrichment Cocktail and Ficoll-Paque, followed by ACK red cell lysis. Receptor amplification or capture employed PCR. The instrument given in TCRdb is NextSeq 500. Bulk TCR libraries were made following a previously described method, with the TCR primers given in Table S5. The Qiagen AllPrep DNA/RNA kit was used to purify total RNA. Before analysis, reads from multiple sequencing runs of the same library were pooled. The paper's data handling went like this. Reads were retained only if their TCR constant sequence matched exactly, and those retained reads were trimmed to 150 nt and grouped according to their 12-nt molecular barcodes. Reads in each barcode group were sub-clustered using a 15% Levenshtein threshold, and a quality-weighted consensus sequence was built for each RNA molecule. Non-functional sequences were excluded, and lower-count sequences lying one edit away from another sequence were also excluded. Based on fitting two negative binomial distributions, any barcode sub-cluster with under 20% of the maximum read count was discarded. Clones were called with MiXCR by TCRdb after fastp trimmed the public reads at Q25, and only in-frame beta chains were retained. Entries are consolidated by CDR3 protein sequence, retaining the most common genes and DNA. These V and J calls are TCRdb output, not the study's own analysis. This sample lists approximately 590,000 distinct CDR3 sequences; around 25% were detected once. The biggest ten clones account for 0.7% to 0.95% of the sample.

Spanning cysteine to phenylalanine, the CDR3 consists of 13 amino acids. This entry keeps only the CDR3 DNA: 39 bases, framed from base 1. The germline V gene specifies SGDLS as CDR1 and YYNGEE as CDR2. The germline ends are 12 bases apart after V is trimmed by 6 bases and J by 3 bases. The sample belongs to a study of molecular identifiers for immune sequencing clone quantification (dated 2018 in TCRdb). Looking at the study overall: For a replicate experiment, the RNA from either around 20,000 or 100,000 naive CD8 T cells was divided into five aliquots, and four of those aliquots went on to sequencing. This methods study used CD8 T cells to benchmark TCR RNA copy counting and molecular-identifier clustering-based TCR repertoire sequencing (MIDCIRS). What the research found in general, with its limitations: Naive libraries contained spiked-in Jurkat TCR RNA (roughly 10 copies' worth), which is not part of the donor repertoire. Modeling gave about 3.3 recovered TCR RNA copies per cell versus 8 to 10 by digital PCR, implying roughly 30% capture efficiency. Without barcode sub-clustering, chimeric consensus sequences inflated TCR diversity; chimeras reached as high as 47%. Spiked-in Jurkat TCR RNA equivalent to a single cell was reported to be detectable even among approximately 900,000 naive CD8 T cells. Highly expanded clone sizes could be underestimated if identical TCR molecules share a barcode. In CMV-specific effector cells, over 99% of molecules were held by clones above 20 RNA copies, whereas under 1% of molecules were held by such clones in naive cells.

Material: naive CD8+ T cells from blood, with Jurkat cell RNA spiked in. Taken with the paper, the label for cell subset or site translates to: FACS-sorted CD8+CD4-CCR7+CD45RA+ naive T cells. The clonotype originates from a human donor in good health. Some libraries in this study had Jurkat cell RNA spiked in. The sequence is built from TRBV9 and TRBJ2-5; the D gene is not confidently resolved. The CDR3 here reads CASTNGREETQYF. The nucleotides are TGTGCCAGCACGAATGGACGAGAAGAGACCCAGTACTTC. Reference TRBV9 and TRBJ2-5 genes cover what lies past the CDR3, so the full variable domain is DSGVTQTPKHLITATGQRVTLRCSPRSGDLSVYWYQQSLDQGLQFLIQYYNGEERAKGNILERFSAQQFPDLHSELNLSSLELGDSALYFCASTNGREETQYFGPGTRLLVL.